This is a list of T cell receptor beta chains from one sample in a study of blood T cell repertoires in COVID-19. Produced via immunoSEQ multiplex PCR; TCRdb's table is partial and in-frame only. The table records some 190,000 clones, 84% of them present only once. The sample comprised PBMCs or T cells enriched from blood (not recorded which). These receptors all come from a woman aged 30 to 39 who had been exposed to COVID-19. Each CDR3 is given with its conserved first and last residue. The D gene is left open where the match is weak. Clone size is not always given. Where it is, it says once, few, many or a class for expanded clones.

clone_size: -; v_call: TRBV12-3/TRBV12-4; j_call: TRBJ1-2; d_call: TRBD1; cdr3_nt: TGTGCCAGCAGTCTGGACAGGGTGAATGGCTACACCTTC; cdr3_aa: CASSLDRVNGYTF
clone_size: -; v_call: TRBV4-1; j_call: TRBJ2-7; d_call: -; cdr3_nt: TGCGCCAGCAGCCAAGATTCGGAAGAGGCTACTCCTAAGGTCGAGCAGTACTTC; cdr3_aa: CASSQDSEEATPKVEQYF
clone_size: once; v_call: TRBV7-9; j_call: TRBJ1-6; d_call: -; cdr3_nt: TGTGCCAGCAGCTTAGGCCCCAACGTAGCCTATAATTCACCCCTCCACTTT; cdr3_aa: CASSLGPNVAYNSPLHF
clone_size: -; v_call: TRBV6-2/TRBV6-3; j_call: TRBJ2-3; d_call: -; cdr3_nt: TGTGCCAGCAGTTACAGTCGGGGGGATACGCAGTATTTT; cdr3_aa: CASSYSRGDTQYF
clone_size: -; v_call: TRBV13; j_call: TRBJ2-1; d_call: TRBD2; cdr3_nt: TGTGCCAGCACTGAAAAGGGACTAGCGGGCTACAATGAGCAGTTCTTC; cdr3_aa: CASTEKGLAGYNEQFF
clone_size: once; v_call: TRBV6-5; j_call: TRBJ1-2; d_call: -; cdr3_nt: TGTGCCAGCAGTTCCCCGGGGGGCGGGGATCGAGGCTACACCTTC; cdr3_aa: CASSSPGGGDRGYTF
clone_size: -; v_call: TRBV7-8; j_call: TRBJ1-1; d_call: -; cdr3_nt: TGTGCCAGCAGCTTAGTAAGGAGCGGGGGCACTGAAGCTTTCTTT; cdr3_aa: CASSLVRSGGTEAFF
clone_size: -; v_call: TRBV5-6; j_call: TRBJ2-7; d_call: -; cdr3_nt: TGTGCCAGCAGCTTCAACTTCTACGAGCAGTACTTC; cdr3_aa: CASSFNFYEQYF
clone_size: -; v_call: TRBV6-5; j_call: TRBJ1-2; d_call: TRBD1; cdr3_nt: TGTGCCAGCACACAGGGGGCTTCCAACTATGGCTACACCTTC; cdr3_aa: CASTQGASNYGYTF
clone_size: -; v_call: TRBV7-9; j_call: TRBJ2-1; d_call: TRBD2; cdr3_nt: TGTGCCAGCAGTCTAGCGGGGGGGCTTTGGTCCTACAATGAGCAGTTCTTC; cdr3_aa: CASSLAGGLWSYNEQFF
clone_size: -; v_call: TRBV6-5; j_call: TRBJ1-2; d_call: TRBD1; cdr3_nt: TGTGCCAGCATGCGGCCCGACAGGGCTGGCTACACCTTC; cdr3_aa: CASMRPDRAGYTF
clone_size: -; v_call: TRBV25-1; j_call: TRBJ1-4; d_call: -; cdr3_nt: TGTGCCAGCAGAGGGGGAAAACTGTTTTTT; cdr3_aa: CASRGGKLFF
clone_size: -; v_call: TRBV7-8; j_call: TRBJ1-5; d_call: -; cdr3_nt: TGTGCCAGCAGCTTTCTCACAGGGATAAATCAGCCCCAGCATTTT; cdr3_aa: CASSFLTGINQPQHF
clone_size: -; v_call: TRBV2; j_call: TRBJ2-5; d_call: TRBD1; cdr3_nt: TGTGCCAGCAGCGGGACAGGGGGGACCCAGTACTTC; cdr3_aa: CASSGTGGTQYF
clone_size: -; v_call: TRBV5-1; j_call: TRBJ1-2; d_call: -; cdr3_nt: TGCGCCAGCAGCTTAGAAGGAGGACAGTATGGCTACACCTTC; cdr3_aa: CASSLEGGQYGYTF
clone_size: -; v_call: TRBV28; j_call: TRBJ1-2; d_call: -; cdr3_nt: TGTGCCAGCAGTTCAGGGATTTGGGGTGGCTACACCTTC; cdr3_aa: CASSSGIWGGYTF
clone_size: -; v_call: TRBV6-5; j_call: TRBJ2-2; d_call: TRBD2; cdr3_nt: TGTGCCAGCAGTTGGACTAGTAGCAACACCGGGGAGCTGTTTTTT; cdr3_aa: CASSWTSSNTGELFF
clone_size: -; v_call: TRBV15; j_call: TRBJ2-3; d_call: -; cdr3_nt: TGTGCCACCAGCAGAGATCGAGTAATCAGAGGAGATACGCAGTATTTT; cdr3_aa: CATSRDRVIRGDTQYF
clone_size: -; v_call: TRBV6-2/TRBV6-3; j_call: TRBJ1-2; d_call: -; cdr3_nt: TGTGCCAGCAGTCAAATATACAGGGTTGGTCATGGCTACACCTTC; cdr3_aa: CASSQIYRVGHGYTF
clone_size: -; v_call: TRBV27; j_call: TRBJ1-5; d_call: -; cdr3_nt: TGTGCCAGCAGTTTAGCGGGGAAGGGAGGCAATCAGCCCCAGCATTTT; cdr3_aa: CASSLAGKGGNQPQHF
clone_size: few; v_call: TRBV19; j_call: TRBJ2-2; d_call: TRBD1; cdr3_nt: TGTGCCAGTAGTTCATCAGGGGGCACGAACGGGGAGCTGTTTTTT; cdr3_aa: CASSSSGGTNGELFF
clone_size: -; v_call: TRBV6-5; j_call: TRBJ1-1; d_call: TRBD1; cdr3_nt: TGTGCCAGCAGGGGTCTGGACAGGGGAGGGGAAGCTTTCTTT; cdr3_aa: CASRGLDRGGEAFF
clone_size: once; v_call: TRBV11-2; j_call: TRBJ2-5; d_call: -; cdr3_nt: TGTGCCAGCAGCTTTTCTCGGACAGAACAAGAGACCCAGTACTTC; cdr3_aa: CASSFSRTEQETQYF
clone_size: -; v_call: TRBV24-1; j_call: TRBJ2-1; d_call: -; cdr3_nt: TGTGCCACCAGTCTGGGGGGGCCCATAGATGAGCAGTTCTTC; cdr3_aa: CATSLGGPIDEQFF
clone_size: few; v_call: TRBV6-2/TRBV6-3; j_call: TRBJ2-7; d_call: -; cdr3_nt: TGTGCCAGCAGTCCCGAGAGCGAGCAGTACTTC; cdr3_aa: CASSPESEQYF
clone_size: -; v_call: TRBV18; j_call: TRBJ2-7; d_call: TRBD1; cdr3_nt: TGTGCCAGCTCCCCAGGACAGGGAACCTACGAGCAGTACTTC; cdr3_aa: CASSPGQGTYEQYF
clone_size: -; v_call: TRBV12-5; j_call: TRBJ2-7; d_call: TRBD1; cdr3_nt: TGTGCTAGTGGCCTTAACCGGGACAGTCTGAACTACGAGCAGTACTTC; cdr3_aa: CASGLNRDSLNYEQYF
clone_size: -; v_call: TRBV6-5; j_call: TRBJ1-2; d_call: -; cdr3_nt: TGTGCCAGCAGCCCGAGGGCCGCGTATGGCTACACCTTC; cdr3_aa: CASSPRAAYGYTF
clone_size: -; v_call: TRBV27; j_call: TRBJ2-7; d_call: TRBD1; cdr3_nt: TGTGCCAGCACCTCATACCGGGACAGGGTCAACGAGCAGTACTTC; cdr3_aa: CASTSYRDRVNEQYF
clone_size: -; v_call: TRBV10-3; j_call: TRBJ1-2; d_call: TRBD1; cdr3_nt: TGTGCCATCAGGGGGGCAGGGGGGAACTATGGCTACACCTTC; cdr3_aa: CAIRGAGGNYGYTF
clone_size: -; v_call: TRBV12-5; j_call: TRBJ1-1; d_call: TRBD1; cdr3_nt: TGTGCTAGTGGCGGGACAGAGAACACTGAAGCTTTCTTT; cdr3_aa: CASGGTENTEAFF
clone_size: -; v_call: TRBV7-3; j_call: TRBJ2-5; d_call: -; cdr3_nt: TGTGCCAGCAGCTTGTTTCATCAGGAGACCCAGTACTTC; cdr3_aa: CASSLFHQETQYF
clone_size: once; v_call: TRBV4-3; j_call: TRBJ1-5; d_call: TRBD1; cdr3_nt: TGCGCCAGCAGCCAAGACCATGGGACAGGGATAGTTCAGCCCCAGCATTTT; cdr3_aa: CASSQDHGTGIVQPQHF
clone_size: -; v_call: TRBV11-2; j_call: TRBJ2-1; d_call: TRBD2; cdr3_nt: TGTGCCAGCAGCTTATTGGGGACTAGGACTAATGAGCAGTTCTTC; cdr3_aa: CASSLLGTRTNEQFF
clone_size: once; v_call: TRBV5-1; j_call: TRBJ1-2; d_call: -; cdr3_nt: TGCGCCAGCAGCCTAACATGGGCACCCGACTATGGCTACACCTTC; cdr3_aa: CASSLTWAPDYGYTF
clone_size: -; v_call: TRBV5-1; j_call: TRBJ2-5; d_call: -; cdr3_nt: TGCGCCAGCAGCTTAGGCAGGCTGATCCAAGAGACCCAGTACTTC; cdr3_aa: CASSLGRLIQETQYF
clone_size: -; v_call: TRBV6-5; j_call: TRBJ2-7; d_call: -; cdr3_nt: TGTGCCAGCGGTAAGCAGGGGACATCCAACGAGCAGTACTTC; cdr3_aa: CASGKQGTSNEQYF
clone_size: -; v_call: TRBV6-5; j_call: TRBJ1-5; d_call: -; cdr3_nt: TGTGCCAGCAGTTGGGGCGGTGAGAGCAATCAGCCCCAGCATTTT; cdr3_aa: CASSWGGESNQPQHF
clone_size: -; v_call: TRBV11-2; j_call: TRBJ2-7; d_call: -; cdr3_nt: TGTGCCAGCAGCTCAACTCGAGAGCAGTACTTC; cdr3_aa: CASSSTREQYF
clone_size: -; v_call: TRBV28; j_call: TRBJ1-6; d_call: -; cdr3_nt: TGTGCCAGCAGTCTTAGCTCCTATAATTCACCCCTCCACTTT; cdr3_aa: CASSLSSYNSPLHF
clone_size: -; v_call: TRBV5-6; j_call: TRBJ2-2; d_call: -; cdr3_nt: TGTGCCAGCAGCTTTGGGACAAGGGGCAAGAACACCGGGGAGCTGTTTTTT; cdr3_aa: CASSFGTRGKNTGELFF
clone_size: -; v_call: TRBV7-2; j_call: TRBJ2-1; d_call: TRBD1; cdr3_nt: TGTGCCAGCAGCCCCGACAGGGAGTGGAATGAGCAGTTCTTC; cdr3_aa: CASSPDREWNEQFF
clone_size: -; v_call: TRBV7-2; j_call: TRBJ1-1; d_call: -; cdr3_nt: TGTGCCAGCAGCTTAGTCCGGGGGATGAACACTGAAGCTTTCTTT; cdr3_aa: CASSLVRGMNTEAFF
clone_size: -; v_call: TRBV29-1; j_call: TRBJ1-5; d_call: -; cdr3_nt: TGCAGTGTTTTTTTATGGGGAGTCTTGGATCAGCCCCAGCATTTT; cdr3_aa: CSVFLWGVLDQPQHF
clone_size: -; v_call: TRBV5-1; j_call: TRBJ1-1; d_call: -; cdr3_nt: TGCGCCAGCAGCTTGGGGGAACAGGGAGAAGCTTTCTTT; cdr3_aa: CASSLGEQGEAFF
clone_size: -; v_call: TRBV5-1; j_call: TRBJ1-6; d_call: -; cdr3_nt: TGCGCCAGCAGCTTGGGTCCGGGAGAAGGTTCACCCCTCCACTTT; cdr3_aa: CASSLGPGEGSPLHF
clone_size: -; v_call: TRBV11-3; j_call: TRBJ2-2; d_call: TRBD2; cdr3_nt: TGTGCCAGCAGCTCAACCGGGACTAGCGGCCTCACCGGGGAGCTGTTTTTT; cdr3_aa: CASSSTGTSGLTGELFF
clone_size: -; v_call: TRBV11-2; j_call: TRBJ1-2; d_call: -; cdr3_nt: TGTGCCAGCAGCTTCCCGTCCGGGGGGAGGGAGGGCTACACCTTC; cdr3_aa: CASSFPSGGREGYTF
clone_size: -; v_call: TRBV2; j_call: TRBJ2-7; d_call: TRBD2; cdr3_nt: TGTGCCAGCAGGATGACTAGCGGGGGGGCCGGAGAGCAGTACTTC; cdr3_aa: CASRMTSGGAGEQYF
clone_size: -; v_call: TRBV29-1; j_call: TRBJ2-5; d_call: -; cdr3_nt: TGCAGCGTTGTTCGGGGGTTCGGGGTAGAGACCCAGTACTTC; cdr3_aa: CSVVRGFGVETQYF
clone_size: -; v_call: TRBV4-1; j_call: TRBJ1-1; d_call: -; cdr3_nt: TGCGCCAGCAGCCAAGATCAGGGCCCCAACACTGAAGCTTTCTTT; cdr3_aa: CASSQDQGPNTEAFF
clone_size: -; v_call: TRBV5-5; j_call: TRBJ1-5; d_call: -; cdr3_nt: TGTGCCAGCAGCTTGTGGGGCAGTAATCAGCCCCAGCATTTT; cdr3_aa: CASSLWGSNQPQHF